Each of the 30 T cell receptor beta chains below was sequenced from the same sample in a study of cytomegalovirus exposure and HLA in healthy donors. Vbeta (60) and Jbeta (13) primers were used in the PCR. The protocol was immunoSEQ multiplex PCR, while the TCRdb copy is restricted to in-frame clones and leaves out a portion. The table records approximately 150,000 clones, nearly 70% of them present only once. Sequenced sample: PBMCs. These receptors were taken from a young man in good health and CMV-seropositive.

The chain carries TRBV7-9 and TRBJ1-3; 9 nucleotides match TRBD1. V lost 7 bases to trimming and J lost 4 bases; unmatched junction nucleotides: 8. The CDR3 is 15 amino acids. Germline V lookup: CDR1 SEHNR, CDR2 FQNEAQ (reference sequence). The CDR3 coding sequence is TGTGCCAGCAACCCTACAGGGGGCAACGGAAACACCATATATTTT. This codes for CASNPTGGNGNTIYF.

The V gene is TRBV7-3, the J gene TRBJ2-7, with TRBD1 matching 10 bases. The CDR3 totals 15 residues. Trimming removed 5 bases from V and 4 bases from J; junction bases left unmatched: 8. Germline V gene data show CDR1 as SGHTA and CDR2 as FQGTGA. DNA for the CDR3: TGTGCCAGCAGCATTAGGACAGGGGGACCTTACGAGCAGTACTTC. Amino acid sequence: CASSIRTGGPYEQYF. The full variable domain, in which reference TRBV7-3 and TRBJ2-7 provide the parts outside the CDR3, is GAGVSQTPSNKVTEKGKYVELRCDPISGHTALYWYRQSLGQGPEFLIYFQGTGAADDSGLPNDRFFAVRPEGSVSTLKIQRTERGDSAVYLCASSIRTGGPYEQYFGPGTRLTVT.

This clone has a handful of counts. The chain links TRBV6-4 to TRBJ2-2; D remains unclear. CDR1 and CDR2 (germline): MRHNA, SNTAGT. The length of the CDR3 is 13 residues. V lost 4 bases, J lost 7 bases, and 10 bases lay in between. CDR3 in amino acids: CASSATSNGELFF. CDR3 in DNA: TGTGCCAGCAGTGCCACGAGCAACGGGGAGCTGTTTTTT.

The V call is TRBV5-1, the J call TRBJ2-4; TRBD2 matches 10 bases. With V trimmed by 0 bases and J by 0 bases, 0 bases remained unmatched. The CDR3 has 16 residues. Per germline, CDR1 SGHRS and CDR2 YFSETQ. CDR3: CASSLGLAGAKNIQYF. CDR3 in DNA: TGCGCCAGCAGCTTGGGACTAGCGGGAGCCAAAAACATTCAGTACTTC.

The gene calls are TRBV9 and TRBJ1-2; D possibly corresponds to TRBD1 (5 bases). Trimming shortened V by 0 bases and J by 1 base, and 13 bases separated the two germline ends. CDR1 and CDR2 from the germline V gene are SGDLS and YYNGEE. The CDR3 is made up of 16 amino acids. The CDR3 spells CASSVDGGGSNYGYTF. The CDR3 bases are TGTGCCAGCAGCGTAGACGGGGGTGGGAGTAACTATGGCTACACCTTC.

The V gene is TRBV6-5, the J gene TRBJ2-7; D is possibly TRBD1 (6 bases). From germline, CDR1 is MNHEY and CDR2 SVGAGI. V lost 2 bases to trimming and J lost 5 bases, with 13 bases between them. This CDR3 spans 14 amino acids. CDR3 loop: CASSYNRGSHEQYF. CDR3 coding DNA: TGTGCCAGCAGTTACAATAGGGGGTCCCACGAGCAGTACTTC.

There are a few counts of this clone. The chain joins TRBV5-1 to TRBJ2-3, with TRBD2 identical over 8 bases. The CDR3 is 17 amino acids. Germline V gives CDR1 SGHRS, CDR2 YFSETQ. V dropped 5 bases and J dropped 6; count of bases not matched to a gene: 17. CDR3 nucleotide sequence: TGCGCCAGCAGTTCGGCCCCCGGGGGGGCCGCATCGGATACGCAGTATTTT. Translated, it gives CASSSAPGGAASDTQYF.

This clone was detected only a few times. The gene calls are TRBV11-2 and TRBJ2-7, with D maybe TRBD1 (6 bases). Trimming took off 5 bases at V and 2 bases at J, with 13 bases between the two ends. This CDR3 has 14 residues. Germline V CDR1 and CDR2: SGHAT, FQNNGV. CDR3 residues: CASSPYGGPYEQYF. CDR3 sequence (DNA): TGTGCCAGCAGCCCTTATGGGGGCCCCTACGAGCAGTACTTC.

The CDR3 nucleotides read TGTGCCAGCAGCTTATCCCCTGAGAGCGGAACCCTTGGTGGGCAGTTCTTC. Its translation is CASSLSPESGTLGGQFF. V is TRBV11-3 and J is TRBJ2-1; tentative D call: TRBD2 (5 bases). Germline lookup yields CDR1 SGHNT and CDR2 YENEEA. This CDR3 spans 17 amino acids. Trimming shortened V by 2 bases and J by 12 bases, and 26 bases separated the two germline ends.

The sample holds a few counts of this clone. The rearrangement uses TRBV5-1 and TRBJ2-7; TRBD1 is a possible D gene (6 bases). The CDR3 has 14 amino acids. The germline gives CDR1 SGHRS, CDR2 YFSETQ. V was clipped by 4 bases and J by 0 bases, with 11 bases between them. The DNA of the CDR3 is TGCGCCAGCAGCCTGGCAGGGGACTCCTACGAGCAGTACTTC. Its translation is CASSLAGDSYEQYF.

The rearrangement uses TRBV6-5 and TRBJ1-2; 11 bases map to TRBD1. Trimming cost V 7 bases and J 7 bases; bases outside gene matches: 11. The CDR3 sequence is 15 residues long. CDR1 is MNHEY and CDR2 is SVGAGI in the germline V gene. CDR3 nucleotide sequence: TGTGCCAGCACCGCCGGACAGGGGGCGCGAGGTGGCTACACCTTC. This sequence encodes CASTAGQGARGGYTF.

This sequence joins TRBV6-6 and TRBJ1-5; 7 positions match TRBD1. The CDR3 contains 14 residues. From germline, CDR1 is MNHNY and CDR2 SVGAGI (reference sequence). V dropped 2 bases and J dropped 4; count of bases not matched to a gene: 2. The CDR3, as DNA: TGTGCCAGCAGTTACGAGGGGGCTAATCAGCCCCAGCATTTT. This codes for CASSYEGANQPQHF.

The chain couples TRBV5-1 to TRBJ2-1, with D possibly TRBD1 on 6 matching bases. The ends were cut back, 0 bases at V and 9 bases at J, with 7 bases in the middle. Germline values: CDR1 SGHRS, CDR2 YFSETQ. The CDR3 extends over 12 amino acids. As DNA, the CDR3 is TGCGCCAGCAGCTTGGCAGGGGTTGAGCAGTTCTTC. This sequence encodes CASSLAGVEQFF. The full variable domain, its missing parts supplied by reference TRBV5-1 and TRBJ2-1, is KAGVTQTPRYLIKTRGQQVTLSCSPISGHRSVSWYQQTPGQGLQFLFEYFSETQRNKGNFPGRFSGRQFSNSRSEMNVSTLELGDSALYLCASSLAGVEQFFGPGTRLTVL.

V and J are TRBV2 and TRBJ1-5, with D uncertain. Germline V CDR1 and CDR2: SNHLY, FYNNEI. The CDR3 extends over 14 amino acids. V lost 2 bases to trimming and J lost 3 bases, with 8 bases between them. Written as DNA, the CDR3 is TGTGCCAGCAGTGAAAGCATCTTCAATCAGCCCCAGCATTTT. Translation gives CASSESIFNQPQHF.

This clone occurred once. V usage is TRBV28 and J usage is TRBJ2-1; 10 bases align to TRBD2. Germline V CDR1 and CDR2: MDHEN, SYDVKM. This CDR3 spans 15 amino acids. With 5 bases clipped from V and 8 bases from J, the junction kept 9 bases outside the gene matches. The CDR3 protein is CASSPALAGVYEQFF. In DNA form, the CDR3 reads TGTGCCAGCAGTCCCGCCCTAGCGGGAGTCTATGAGCAGTTCTTC.

Of note for this clone: Other nucleotide sequences in the sample specify the same CDR3. J is TRBJ2-1 and V is TRBV5-4, with D hard to call. The CDR3 is 15 amino acids. Trimming pared 2 bases from V and 1 base from J, leaving 10 bases between. Germline loops: CDR1 SGHNT, CDR2 YYREEE (reference sequence). The CDR3 sequence: CASSLTSGSYNEQFF. The CDR3 nucleotides read TGTGCCAGCAGCTTAACTTCGGGTTCCTACAATGAGCAGTTCTTC.

J is TRBJ2-2 and V is TRBV7-3; D remains ambiguous. Per the germline V gene, CDR1 is SGHTA and CDR2 is FQGTGA. The CDR3 runs to 12 residues. Trimming left V 5 bases short and J 6 bases short, with 7 bases between. The CDR3, as DNA: TGTGCCAGCAGCCAACAACCCGGGGAGCTGTTTTTT. It codes for CASSQQPGELFF.

The chain recombines TRBV28 with TRBJ2-1; TRBD2 matches 8 bases. The CDR3 covers 15 residues. From germline, CDR1 is MDHEN and CDR2 SYDVKM. The trim removed 6 bases at V and 5 bases at J, leaving 9 bases unmatched. CDR3 residues: CASRLTGGPHNEQFF. For the CDR3, the DNA is TGTGCCAGCAGGCTAACGGGAGGGCCCCACAATGAGCAGTTCTTC.

The genes are TRBV5-4 and TRBJ1-2; tentatively, D is TRBD1 (5 bases). Germline assignment: CDR1 SGHNT and CDR2 YYREEE (reference sequence). The CDR3 length is 14 residues. Trimming cost V 1 base and J 8 bases, with 15 bases left between them. CDR3: CASSLISQGGGYTF. The CDR3 DNA follows: TGTGCCAGCAGCTTGATTAGTCAGGGTGGAGGCTACACCTTC. The entire variable domain, with the rest obtained from reference TRBV5-4 and TRBJ1-2, is as follows: ETGVTQSPTHLIKTRGQQVTLRCSSQSGHNTVSWYQQALGQGPQFIFQYYREEENGRGNFPPRFSGLQFPNYSSELNVNALELDDSALYLCASSLISQGGGYTFGSGTRLTVV.

CDR3 in DNA: TGTGCCAGTAGTATTTCGACAGGTCCTAGCTATGGCTACACCTTC. It is translated as CASSISTGPSYGYTF. The rearrangement links TRBV19 to TRBJ1-2, with D perhaps matching TRBD1 (6 bases). This CDR3 has 15 amino acids. Germline assignment: CDR1 LNHDA and CDR2 SQIVND (reference sequence). The ends were cut back, 3 bases at V and 4 bases at J, with 15 bases in the middle. The whole variable domain, remainder taken from reference TRBV19 and TRBJ1-2, is DGGITQSPKYLFRKEGQNVTLSCEQNLNHDAMYWYRQDPGQGLRLIYYSQIVNDFQKGDIAEGYSVSREKKESFPLTVTSAQKNPTAFYLCASSISTGPSYGYTFGSGTRLTVV.

This clone was seen only a few times. The CDR3 is CASSAQGGTEAFF. CDR3 coding DNA: TGTGCCAGCAGTGCCCAGGGTGGTACTGAAGCTTTCTTT. The chain couples TRBV2 to TRBJ1-1; possible D gene TRBD1, 5 bases. Germline CDR1 and CDR2: SNHLY and FYNNEI. The V end was cut by 4 bases, the J end by 5 bases, with 11 bases between. CDR3 length: 13 residues.

This clone was picked up one time. In nucleotides, the CDR3 is TGTGCCAGCAGCTTATCGGGACAAACGCAATACGAGCAGTACTTC. Its protein product is CASSLSGQTQYEQYF. J is TRBJ2-7 and V is TRBV7-2; D may be TRBD1 (6 bases). Trimming took off 2 bases at V and 4 bases at J, with 15 bases between the two ends. This CDR3 spans 15 amino acids. CDR1 SGHTA and CDR2 FQGNSA come from the germline V gene.

This clone occurred a few times. The chain carries TRBV27 and TRBJ2-2; 8 bases map to TRBD1. This CDR3 is built from 15 residues. V dropped 4 bases and J dropped 7; count of bases not matched to a gene: 8. Per germline, CDR1 MNHEY and CDR2 SMNVEV (reference sequence). The CDR3 protein is CASSWLQGVDGELFF. The CDR3 region has the DNA TGTGCCAGCAGTTGGCTACAGGGGGTCGACGGGGAGCTGTTTTTT.

The count of this clone is one. The sample carries other DNA sequences with the same CDR3. The chain is built from TRBV30 and TRBJ2-5; 11 positions agree with TRBD1. The germline V gene encodes CDR1 GTSNPN and CDR2 SVGIG (reference sequence). The CDR3 is made up of 15 amino acids. Trimming cost V 2 bases and J 4 bases; bases outside gene matches: 6. CDR3: CAWSTGQGVRETQYF. DNA of the CDR3: TGTGCCTGGAGTACGGGACAGGGGGTTCGAGAGACCCAGTACTTC.

This clone was picked up one time. The V and J genes are TRBV28 and TRBJ1-1, with D maybe TRBD1 (5 bases). The ends were cut back, 2 bases at V and 2 bases at J, with 9 bases in the middle. The V gene's germline CDR1 is MDHEN and CDR2 SYDVKM. The CDR3 loop spans 14 amino acids. This CDR3 reads CASSLGHYNTEAFF. The CDR3, as DNA: TGTGCCAGCAGTTTAGGACACTATAACACTGAAGCTTTCTTT.

V is TRBV28 and J is TRBJ1-1; unclear D gene. CDR3 size: 14 residues. CDR1 is MDHEN, CDR2 SYDVKM, per germline. V lost 3 bases and J lost 5, with 13 bases in between. The CDR3 DNA follows: TGTGCCAGCAGTTTGAGTCCGAGGCGGACTGAAGCTTTCTTT. This encodes CASSLSPRRTEAFF.

The chain links TRBV12-5 to TRBJ1-3, with D unresolved. CDR1 LGHNT and CDR2 FRNRAP come from the germline V gene. The CDR3 contains 15 residues. V lost 3 bases, J lost 0 bases, and 9 bases lay in between. DNA for the CDR3: TGTGCTAGTGGTTTTGGGAGTTACTCTGGAAACACCATATATTTT. Translating gives CASGFGSYSGNTIYF.

V usage is TRBV5-1 and J usage is TRBJ1-1, with a possible D match to TRBD1 (5 bases). CDR1 SGHRS and CDR2 YFSETQ come from the germline V gene. The CDR3 is made up of 13 amino acids. V lost 5 bases and J 0 bases, leaving 8 bases between the germline ends. Written as DNA, the CDR3 is TGCGCCAGCAGGAGGGACTTGAACACTGAAGCTTTCTTT. Encoded protein: CASRRDLNTEAFF.

The chain is built from TRBV27 and TRBJ2-6; D remains ambiguous. The CDR3 has 15 residues. The germline CDR1 and CDR2 sequences are MNHEY and SMNVEV (reference sequence). Trimming removed 7 bases at V and 1 base at J, with 11 bases between. The CDR3 DNA reads TGTGCCAGCACACTTCTCACGTCTGGGGCCAACGTCCTGACTTTC. Translated, it gives CASTLLTSGANVLTF.

CDR3 residues: CASSQNQAPSTEAFF. CDR3 sequence (DNA): TGTGCCAGCAGCCAAAATCAGGCCCCGAGCACTGAAGCTTTCTTT. V usage is TRBV7-8 and J usage is TRBJ1-1, with no clear D. Per germline, CDR1 SGHVS and CDR2 FQNEAQ. There are 15 residues in the CDR3. V was pared by 5 bases and J by 4 bases, with 17 bases between. The whole variable domain, remainder taken from reference TRBV7-8 and TRBJ1-1, is GAGVSQSPRYKVAKRGQDVALRCDPISGHVSLFWYQQALGQGPEFLTYFQNEAQLDKSGLPSDRFFAERPEGSVSTLKIQRTQQEDSAVYLCASSQNQAPSTEAFFGQGTRLTVV.